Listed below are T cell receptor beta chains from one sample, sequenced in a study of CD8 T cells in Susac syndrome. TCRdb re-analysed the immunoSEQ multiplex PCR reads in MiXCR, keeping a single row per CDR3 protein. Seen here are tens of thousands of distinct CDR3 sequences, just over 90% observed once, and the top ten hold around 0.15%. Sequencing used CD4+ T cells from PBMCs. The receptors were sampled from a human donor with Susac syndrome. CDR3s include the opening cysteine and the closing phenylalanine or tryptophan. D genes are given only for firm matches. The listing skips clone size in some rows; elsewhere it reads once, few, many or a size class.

CDR3 DNA: TGTGCCACCAGTACCGGGATTAGCACTGAAGCTTTCTTT
CDR3 protein: CATSTGISTEAFF
clone size: .
J gene: TRBJ1-1
D gene: .
V gene: TRBV24-1
CDR3 length: 13

CDR3 DNA: TGTGCCACCAGCAGAGGTCGGGGGCCCCCTAGCCAAGAGACCCAGTACTTC
CDR3 protein: CATSRGRGPPSQETQYF
clone size: .
J gene: TRBJ2-5
D gene: .
V gene: TRBV15
CDR3 length: 17

CDR3 DNA: TGCAGCGTCCCTGGGACAGGGGGAGAGACCCAGTACTTC
CDR3 protein: CSVPGTGGETQYF
clone size: .
J gene: TRBJ2-5
D gene: TRBD1
V gene: TRBV29-1
CDR3 length: 13

CDR3 DNA: TGTGCCAGCGCCCTCGTAGGCTCTCGACTTTTTGATGGGGATACGCAGTATTTT
CDR3 protein: CASALVGSRLFDGDTQYF
clone size: .
J gene: TRBJ2-3
D gene: .
V gene: TRBV27
CDR3 length: 18

CDR3 DNA: TGTGCCAGCAGGCGGGGGGGAATAACCACGGCCCAGTACTTC
CDR3 protein: CASRRGGITTAQYF
clone size: once
J gene: TRBJ2-5
D gene: TRBD2
V gene: TRBV28
CDR3 length: 14

CDR3 DNA: TGTGCCAGCAGTTTACGGGGGCAGGGTGAAGCTTTCTTT
CDR3 protein: CASSLRGQGEAFF
clone size: .
J gene: TRBJ1-1
D gene: .
V gene: TRBV12-3/TRBV12-4
CDR3 length: 13

CDR3 DNA: TGTGCCAGCAGTTCATTAGCGGGCCAAGAGACCCAGTACTTC
CDR3 protein: CASSSLAGQETQYF
clone size: .
J gene: TRBJ2-5
D gene: TRBD2
V gene: TRBV28
CDR3 length: 14

CDR3 DNA: TGCGCCAGCAGCTACTGGACAGGGGGCGCAACTAATGAAAAACTGTTTTTT
CDR3 protein: CASSYWTGGATNEKLFF
clone size: .
J gene: TRBJ1-4
D gene: TRBD1
V gene: TRBV5-1
CDR3 length: 17

CDR3 DNA: TGTGCCAGCAGGTTTACCGGGGCCAACGTCCTGACTTTC
CDR3 protein: CASRFTGANVLTF
clone size: .
J gene: TRBJ2-6
D gene: .
V gene: TRBV6-2/TRBV6-3
CDR3 length: 13

CDR3 DNA: TGTGCCAGCAGCTTATTAGCGGACACTGAAGCTTTCTTT
CDR3 protein: CASSLLADTEAFF
clone size: .
J gene: TRBJ1-1
D gene: .
V gene: TRBV7-2
CDR3 length: 13

CDR3 DNA: TGCAGCGTTGGGCGGACAGGCTACGAGCAGTACTTC
CDR3 protein: CSVGRTGYEQYF
clone size: .
J gene: TRBJ2-7
D gene: TRBD1
V gene: TRBV29-1
CDR3 length: 12

CDR3 DNA: TGTGCTAGTGGTCCTGGGACAGGGGGTGTAAATGAGCAGTTCTTC
CDR3 protein: CASGPGTGGVNEQFF
clone size: .
J gene: TRBJ2-1
D gene: TRBD1
V gene: TRBV12-5
CDR3 length: 15

CDR3 DNA: TGCAGTGCCCTTCGGGACTCCGAAGGAGAGCAGTACTTC
CDR3 protein: CSALRDSEGEQYF
clone size: .
J gene: TRBJ2-7
D gene: .
V gene: TRBV20-1
CDR3 length: 13

CDR3 DNA: TGCAGCGTTCGACCGTCACGACAGGCCTACAATGAGCAGTTCTTC
CDR3 protein: CSVRPSRQAYNEQFF
clone size: .
J gene: TRBJ2-1
D gene: .
V gene: TRBV29-1
CDR3 length: 15

CDR3 DNA: TGCAGTGCTAGAGATCGTCTAGCGGGGAACACCGGGGAGCTGTTTTTT
CDR3 protein: CSARDRLAGNTGELFF
clone size: .
J gene: TRBJ2-2
D gene: TRBD2
V gene: TRBV20-1
CDR3 length: 16

CDR3 DNA: TGTGCCAGCAGTCCTATTTACAGGGTCATGAACACTGAAGCTTTCTTT
CDR3 protein: CASSPIYRVMNTEAFF
clone size: .
J gene: TRBJ1-1
D gene: .
V gene: TRBV28
CDR3 length: 16

CDR3 DNA: TGTGCCAGCACCCAGGGAATTTACTATGGCTACACCTTC
CDR3 protein: CASTQGIYYGYTF
clone size: .
J gene: TRBJ1-2
D gene: .
V gene: TRBV28
CDR3 length: 13

CDR3 DNA: TGTGCCAGCTCACCGCCCAATACAGTACCTGGGACTGAAGCTTTCTTT
CDR3 protein: CASSPPNTVPGTEAFF
clone size: .
J gene: TRBJ1-1
D gene: .
V gene: TRBV18
CDR3 length: 16

CDR3 DNA: TGTGCCTGGAGTTCCTTGGGACAGGGTAGGACCGGGGAGCTGTTTTTT
CDR3 protein: CAWSSLGQGRTGELFF
clone size: .
J gene: TRBJ2-2
D gene: TRBD1
V gene: TRBV30
CDR3 length: 16

CDR3 DNA: TGTGCCAGCAGACCACAGGGGGCTAATGAAAAACTGTTTTTT
CDR3 protein: CASRPQGANEKLFF
clone size: .
J gene: TRBJ1-4
D gene: TRBD1
V gene: TRBV28
CDR3 length: 14

CDR3 DNA: TGTGCCAGCAGCCGGTCCGCGTACCAAGAGACCCAGTACTTC
CDR3 protein: CASSRSAYQETQYF
clone size: .
J gene: TRBJ2-5
D gene: .
V gene: TRBV7-9
CDR3 length: 14

CDR3 DNA: TGTGCCAGCACCTACGGGCTGAACACTGAAGCTTTCTTT
CDR3 protein: CASTYGLNTEAFF
clone size: .
J gene: TRBJ1-1
D gene: .
V gene: TRBV14
CDR3 length: 13

CDR3 DNA: TGTGCCAGCGGGGGTATTGGGAAAAACATTCAGTACTTC
CDR3 protein: CASGGIGKNIQYF
clone size: .
J gene: TRBJ2-4
D gene: .
V gene: TRBV6-6
CDR3 length: 13

CDR3 DNA: TGCGCCAGCAGCCCGCGGACAGGGGGCGGCTTCGAGCAGTACTTC
CDR3 protein: CASSPRTGGGFEQYF
clone size: .
J gene: TRBJ2-7
D gene: TRBD1
V gene: TRBV5-1
CDR3 length: 15

CDR3 DNA: TGCAGTGCTACATTACGCGGGGGGGCTGGGTACGAGCAGTACTTC
CDR3 protein: CSATLRGGAGYEQYF
clone size: .
J gene: TRBJ2-7
D gene: TRBD2
V gene: TRBV20-1
CDR3 length: 15

CDR3 DNA: TGCAGTGCTAGATCACCCCCGGGACAGCTGGGTCGAGTATTCAGCAATCAGCCCCAGCATTTT
CDR3 protein: CSARSPPGQLGRVFSNQPQHF
clone size: .
J gene: TRBJ1-5
D gene: TRBD1
V gene: TRBV20-1
CDR3 length: 21

CDR3 DNA: TGTGCCAGCAGTTTGCCGGCGGGGAACACCGGGGAGCTGTTTTTT
CDR3 protein: CASSLPAGNTGELFF
clone size: .
J gene: TRBJ2-2
D gene: .
V gene: TRBV28
CDR3 length: 15

CDR3 DNA: TGTGCCAGCAGTTTAAGATCGTTAGGGACAAGCTATGGCTACACCTTC
CDR3 protein: CASSLRSLGTSYGYTF
clone size: .
J gene: TRBJ1-2
D gene: .
V gene: TRBV12-3/TRBV12-4
CDR3 length: 16

CDR3 DNA: TGCGCCAGCAGCTTGACAGGCGCCAAAGGAGTAGAAAAACTGTTTTTT
CDR3 protein: CASSLTGAKGVEKLFF
clone size: .
J gene: TRBJ1-4
D gene: .
V gene: TRBV5-1
CDR3 length: 16

CDR3 DNA: TGTGCCAGCAGCGCACATATCTACCCTCTAGCGGGGGTTGAGCAGTTCTTC
CDR3 protein: CASSAHIYPLAGVEQFF
clone size: .
J gene: TRBJ2-1
D gene: TRBD2
V gene: TRBV9
CDR3 length: 17

CDR3 DNA: TGTGCCACCAGTGACCTAGGTGGGGCTAGGCAGTATTTT
CDR3 protein: CATSDLGGARQYF
clone size: .
J gene: TRBJ2-3
D gene: .
V gene: TRBV24-1
CDR3 length: 13

CDR3 DNA: TGTGCCAGCAGTTTTCGGGGGATTGTACCCCAAGAGACCCAGTACTTC
CDR3 protein: CASSFRGIVPQETQYF
clone size: .
J gene: TRBJ2-5
D gene: .
V gene: TRBV28
CDR3 length: 16

CDR3 DNA: TGTGCCAGCAGCTTATCCCAACGCCTGGGGGGCGCGTACAATTCACCCCTCCACTTT
CDR3 protein: CASSLSQRLGGAYNSPLHF
clone size: once
J gene: TRBJ1-6
D gene: .
V gene: TRBV7-9
CDR3 length: 19

CDR3 DNA: TGTGCCAGCAGCTTAGTCCCTAGCGGGGGCCAAGAGACCCAGTACTTC
CDR3 protein: CASSLVPSGGQETQYF
clone size: .
J gene: TRBJ2-5
D gene: TRBD2
V gene: TRBV7-2
CDR3 length: 16

CDR3 DNA: TGTGCCAGCAGCCCCTCCTTAGGGCATAATTCACCCCTCCACTTT
CDR3 protein: CASSPSLGHNSPLHF
clone size: .
J gene: TRBJ1-6
D gene: .
V gene: TRBV7-9
CDR3 length: 15

CDR3 DNA: TGCAGCGTTGTAAGTACTATCGCCGCGCAGACTGAAGCTTTCTTT
CDR3 protein: CSVVSTIAAQTEAFF
clone size: .
J gene: TRBJ1-1
D gene: .
V gene: TRBV29-1
CDR3 length: 15

CDR3 DNA: TGCAGTGCCCTGAAGTCAGGGACAGGCTACGAGCAGTACTTC
CDR3 protein: CSALKSGTGYEQYF
clone size: .
J gene: TRBJ2-7
D gene: TRBD1
V gene: TRBV20-1
CDR3 length: 14

CDR3 DNA: TGCGCCAGCAGCCCCGCAGGAAATAGCAATCAGCCCCAGCATTTT
CDR3 protein: CASSPAGNSNQPQHF
clone size: .
J gene: TRBJ1-5
D gene: .
V gene: TRBV5-1
CDR3 length: 15

CDR3 DNA: TGTGCCACCAGTGATGGGGACAGGGGATACAACACTGAAGCTTTCTTT
CDR3 protein: CATSDGDRGYNTEAFF
clone size: .
J gene: TRBJ1-1
D gene: TRBD1
V gene: TRBV24-1
CDR3 length: 16

CDR3 DNA: TGCAGCGTTTTGGGACTAGCGGGAGTTGATCAAGAGACCCAGTACTTC
CDR3 protein: CSVLGLAGVDQETQYF
clone size: .
J gene: TRBJ2-5
D gene: TRBD2
V gene: TRBV29-1
CDR3 length: 16

CDR3 DNA: TGTGCCAGCAGCCTCACTGGGACAGACAATGAGCAGTTCTTC
CDR3 protein: CASSLTGTDNEQFF
clone size: .
J gene: TRBJ2-1
D gene: TRBD1
V gene: TRBV7-3
CDR3 length: 14

CDR3 DNA: TGTGCCTGGAGTTCAGGGCCTAATGAAAAACTGTTTTTT
CDR3 protein: CAWSSGPNEKLFF
clone size: .
J gene: TRBJ1-4
D gene: .
V gene: TRBV30
CDR3 length: 13

CDR3 DNA: TGTGCCAGCAGTTTCGGGACAATAAAAACCGGGGAGCTGTTTTTT
CDR3 protein: CASSFGTIKTGELFF
clone size: .
J gene: TRBJ2-2
D gene: .
V gene: TRBV2
CDR3 length: 15

CDR3 DNA: TGTGCCACCAGCGGGCGTCGGGACGAGCAGTACTTC
CDR3 protein: CATSGRRDEQYF
clone size: .
J gene: TRBJ2-7
D gene: .
V gene: TRBV24-1
CDR3 length: 12

CDR3 DNA: TGTGCCAGCAGTTTAGAGGCGGCAGGCGGTAGCACAGATACGCAGTATTTT
CDR3 protein: CASSLEAAGGSTDTQYF
clone size: .
J gene: TRBJ2-3
D gene: .
V gene: TRBV12-3/TRBV12-4
CDR3 length: 17

CDR3 DNA: TGTGCCACCTTGGACGGGTGGGTCTCCTACGAGCAGTACTTC
CDR3 protein: CATLDGWVSYEQYF
clone size: once
J gene: TRBJ2-7
D gene: .
V gene: TRBV28
CDR3 length: 14

CDR3 DNA: TGTGCCAGCAGTTTATCTACAGGGTACTACGAGCAGTACTTC
CDR3 protein: CASSLSTGYYEQYF
clone size: .
J gene: TRBJ2-7
D gene: .
V gene: TRBV6-5
CDR3 length: 14

CDR3 DNA: TGTGCCAGCAGAGAAGGGGGCACCGGGGAGCTGTTTTTT
CDR3 protein: CASREGGTGELFF
clone size: .
J gene: TRBJ2-2
D gene: .
V gene: TRBV7-2
CDR3 length: 13

CDR3 DNA: TGTGCCAGCAGCCTGAGCGGGGATACGCAGTATTTT
CDR3 protein: CASSLSGDTQYF
clone size: once
J gene: TRBJ2-3
D gene: .
V gene: TRBV14
CDR3 length: 12

CDR3 DNA: TGCAGCGTTGCGAATCCGGGGGGGACAGGTATGAACACTGAAGCTTTCTTT
CDR3 protein: CSVANPGGTGMNTEAFF
clone size: .
J gene: TRBJ1-1
D gene: TRBD1
V gene: TRBV29-1
CDR3 length: 17

CDR3 DNA: TGTGCCTGGAAGGAAGGGTTCCTTCGCACCGGGGAGCTGTTTTTT
CDR3 protein: CAWKEGFLRTGELFF
clone size: .
J gene: TRBJ2-2
D gene: .
V gene: TRBV30
CDR3 length: 15

CDR3 DNA: TGTGCCATTCGGGGGGCAGAGGGCAATCAGCCCCAGCATTTT
CDR3 protein: CAIRGAEGNQPQHF
clone size: .
J gene: TRBJ1-5
D gene: .
V gene: TRBV28
CDR3 length: 14

CDR3 DNA: TGTGCCAGCAGTTTACAGGGAATCAATCAGCCCCAGCATTTT
CDR3 protein: CASSLQGINQPQHF
clone size: .
J gene: TRBJ1-5
D gene: .
V gene: TRBV12-3/TRBV12-4
CDR3 length: 14

CDR3 DNA: TGTGCCAGCGTCCGGGACAGCCACTCTGGGGCCAACGTCCTGACTTTC
CDR3 protein: CASVRDSHSGANVLTF
clone size: .
J gene: TRBJ2-6
D gene: TRBD1
V gene: TRBV2
CDR3 length: 16

CDR3 DNA: TGCGCCAGCAGCCCCCGGGACGGGGGTTATGGAGATACGCAGTATTTT
CDR3 protein: CASSPRDGGYGDTQYF
clone size: .
J gene: TRBJ2-3
D gene: .
V gene: TRBV5-1
CDR3 length: 16

CDR3 DNA: TGTGCCAGCTCACGACAGGCAGGCCAACCACGGGAGCTGTTTTTT
CDR3 protein: CASSRQAGQPRELFF
clone size: .
J gene: TRBJ2-2
D gene: .
V gene: TRBV18
CDR3 length: 15

CDR3 DNA: TGTGCCAGCAGTCGCGGACAGGGGGTAATGAAAAGGCTGTTTTTT
CDR3 protein: CASSRGQGVMKRLFF
clone size: .
J gene: TRBJ1-4
D gene: TRBD1
V gene: TRBV7-9
CDR3 length: 15

CDR3 DNA: TGTGCCAGCAGAAAGCCCGGGGATATGGGGAATGAGCAGTTCTTC
CDR3 protein: CASRKPGDMGNEQFF
clone size: .
J gene: TRBJ2-1
D gene: .
V gene: TRBV12-3/TRBV12-4
CDR3 length: 15

CDR3 DNA: TGTGCCAGTAGCACCACGGGACAGGGTTCGAACGAGCAGTACTTC
CDR3 protein: CASSTTGQGSNEQYF
clone size: .
J gene: TRBJ2-7
D gene: TRBD1
V gene: TRBV19
CDR3 length: 15